What follows describes a single TCR beta chain. The antigen is not known. A J-beta primer mix and a sample-barcoded 5' primer were used in a second PCR of about 7 to 12 cycles. Each CDR3 protein is one row after TCRdb ran MiXCR on the 5' RACE reads. This table has under 2,000,000 distinct CDR3 sequences, approximately 50% appearing once. This entry comes from a study of blood T cells in healthy people across ages. The CDR3 loop spans 13 amino acids. Deletions cut 3 bases from V and 4 bases from J, with 7 bases between. Study observations and caveats: Among long-lived donors, naive CD4+ cells were more numerous and diversity higher than in aged donors.

The TCR was taken from a woman aged 40 to 50 in good health. The specimen was blood. This chain joins TRBV12-3 or TRBV12-4 and TRBJ1-5, with no clear D. DNA of the CDR3: TGTGCCAGCAGTTTCGGTACAAATCAGCCCCAGCATTTT. The encoded protein is CASSFGTNQPQHF.